Listed below are T cell receptor beta chains from one sample, sequenced in a study. TCRdb redid the calling of the 5' RACE reads with MiXCR, one entry per CDR3 protein. This table holds 40,000 to 55,000 distinct CDR3 sequences, roughly a fifth found once. Sequencing input: Tregs sorted from a lymph node. These receptors came from a female donor with breast cancer. CDR3s include the opening cysteine and the closing phenylalanine or tryptophan. D genes are given only for firm matches. Size values are once, few and many counts, or a class for expanded clones, and some rows have none.

>TRBD2|TRBJ2-7|TRBV12-3/TRBV12-4|NA
TGTGCCAGCAGTATGGCGGGAGAGTTCAATACCGAGCAGTACTTC
CASSMAGEFNTEQYF
>NA|TRBJ1-3|TRBV5-1|few
TGCGCCAGCAGCCCTGACGGGAACTCTGGAAACACCATGTATTTT
CASSPDGNSGNTMYF
>TRBD1|TRBJ2-2|TRBV20-1|NA
TGCAGTGCTTCGACAGGGTCCACCGGGGAGCTGTTTTTT
CSASTGSTGELFF
>TRBD1|TRBJ1-6|TRBV4-1|NA
TGCGCCAGCAGCCAGGGGACAGGTCCTAATTCACCCCTCCACTTT
CASSQGTGPNSPLHF
>TRBD2|TRBJ2-1|TRBV20-1|few
TGCAGTGCCAGGGGGGCTAGCGGGACCTCCTACAATGAGCAGTTCTTC
CSARGASGTSYNEQFF
>TRBD1|TRBJ2-3|TRBV14|NA
TGTGCCAGCAGCCCAGCGGACAGGGTGAGCGATACGCAGTATTTT
CASSPADRVSDTQYF
>NA|TRBJ2-7|TRBV12-3/TRBV12-4|many
TGTGCCAGCAGTTTTGGGAGCTCCTACGAGCAGTACTTC
CASSFGSSYEQYF
>NA|TRBJ1-5|TRBV27|NA
TGTGCCAGCAGTTTAGGGGCCAGCAATCAGCCCCAGCATTTT
CASSLGASNQPQHF
>NA|TRBJ1-4|TRBV7-2|NA
TGTACCAGCAGCCATTCCGCTCAGGGGAAGGATGGGGAAAAACTGTTTTTT
CTSSHSAQGKDGEKLFF
>TRBD1|TRBJ2-1|TRBV4-1|many
TGCGCCAGCAGCCCGCGGGACAGGGGGGGGATAGACAATGAGCAGTTCTTC
CASSPRDRGGIDNEQFF
>NA|TRBJ2-3|TRBV4-3|NA
TGCACCAGCAGCCAAGGGGTCTCCGCGGGAATACAGTATTTT
CTSSQGVSAGIQYF
>TRBD2|TRBJ2-5|TRBV12-3/TRBV12-4|many
TGTGCCAGCAGTTCCAAAGAGACGACTAGCGGGAGGGAGACCCAGTACTTC
CASSSKETTSGRETQYF
>NA|TRBJ2-6|TRBV3-1|NA
TGTGCCAGCACCAGAGACTCTGGGGCCAACGTCCTGACTTTC
CASTRDSGANVLTF
>TRBD2|TRBJ2-1|TRBV20-1|NA
TGCAGTGCACACAAGATCGGAGCGGGAGACTGCAATGAGCAGTTCTTC
CSAHKIGAGDCNEQFF
>TRBD2|TRBJ2-7|TRBV4-1|many
TGCGCCAGCAGCCCGAGTATGTCTAGCGGGTCCTACGAGCAGTACTTC
CASSPSMSSGSYEQYF
>NA|TRBJ2-1|TRBV6-1|NA
TGTGCCAGCAGTGACCTAGCTGGGTCCTACGATGAGCAGTTCTTC
CASSDLAGSYDEQFF
>NA|TRBJ2-1|TRBV27|many
TGTGCCAGCAGTTTTGCAGGGGCGCATCCGGAGCAGTTCTTC
CASSFAGAHPEQFF
>NA|TRBJ2-7|TRBV27|NA
TGTGCCAGCAGTTTATTAGGGCCGGTCTACGAGCAGTACTTC
CASSLLGPVYEQYF
>NA|TRBJ2-7|TRBV5-1|NA
TGCGCCAGCAGCTACCCAAGTCGGGGAATCCACGAGCAGTACTTC
CASSYPSRGIHEQYF
>NA|TRBJ2-3|TRBV4-1|many
TGCGCCAGCAGCCCGCTCCCAGCAGGTTCCGACACAGATACGCAGTATTTT
CASSPLPAGSDTDTQYF
>NA|TRBJ2-3|TRBV5-1|few
TGCGCCAGCAGTAGGGGGAGCACAGATACGCAGTATTTT
CASSRGSTDTQYF
>TRBD1|TRBJ2-3|TRBV6-1|few
TGTGCCAGCAGTAAAACCACAGGGGGCGCAGATACGCAGTATTTT
CASSKTTGGADTQYF
>TRBD1|TRBJ2-7|TRBV20-1|many
TGCAGTGCTAGGGCTACAGGGGACTACGAGCAGTACTTC
CSARATGDYEQYF
>NA|TRBJ2-3|TRBV2|once
TGTGCCAGCAGTATTGAGGCGGCGACTACCAGCACAGATACGCAGTATTTT
CASSIEAATTSTDTQYF
>NA|TRBJ1-4|TRBV6-6|many
TGTGCCAGCAGACCCGTCGGACGTAATGAAAAACTGTTTTTT
CASRPVGRNEKLFF
>NA|TRBJ2-1|TRBV9|few
TGTGCCAGCGGAAGGGGAAATGAGCAGTTCTTC
CASGRGNEQFF
>TRBD2|TRBJ2-7|TRBV7-9|NA
TGTGCCAGCAGCTCTAGGTTGTCGGTAGCGGGAGTCTACGAGCAGTACTTC
CASSSRLSVAGVYEQYF
>NA|TRBJ2-5|TRBV7-9|NA
TGTGCCAGCAGCGTGGGGGCCCAAGAGACCCAGTACTTC
CASSVGAQETQYF
>TRBD2|TRBJ2-1|TRBV6-2/TRBV6-3|many
TGTGCCAGCAATCTGGAGACTAGCGGGAGTGCTGAGCAGTTCTTC
CASNLETSGSAEQFF
>NA|TRBJ2-1|TRBV10-1|NA
TGCGCCAGCAGTCATCAGACTAGTGGTAATGAGCAGTTCTTC
CASSHQTSGNEQFF
>NA|TRBJ2-7|TRBV4-1|many
TGCGCCAGCAGCCAAGACCCAGGGGACTCCTACGAGCAGTACTTC
CASSQDPGDSYEQYF
>NA|TRBJ1-2|TRBV7-9|NA
TGTGCCAGCAGCCCGGGGAGCGTCTATGAAGATGGCTACACCTTC
CASSPGSVYEDGYTF
>NA|TRBJ2-7|TRBV5-1|few
TGCGCCAGCAGCTCTCCAGGCACGGGAACAGGCGAGCAGTACTTC
CASSSPGTGTGEQYF
>NA|TRBJ2-1|TRBV7-9|few
TGTGCCAGCAGCTTAGAGGCTCAATTCTTC
CASSLEAQFF
>TRBD2|TRBJ2-2|TRBV14|many
TGTGCCAGCAACCGGGGGGCCGGGGAGCTGTTTTTT
CASNRGAGELFF
>NA|TRBJ2-1|TRBV5-1|few
TGCGCCAGCAGCGCAGGGGTAAATGAGCAGTTCTTC
CASSAGVNEQFF
>NA|TRBJ1-1|TRBV7-9|few
TGTGCCAGCAGCTTTTCAGCGAACACTGAAGCTTTCTTT
CASSFSANTEAFF
>TRBD1|TRBJ2-5|TRBV7-9|few
TGTGCCAGCAGCCAACTACAGGGGGTAGGAGAGACCCAGTACTTC
CASSQLQGVGETQYF
>NA|TRBJ2-5|TRBV7-2|NA
TGTGCCTGCAGCTTTCTTCAAGAGACCCAGTACTTC
CACSFLQETQYF
>TRBD1|TRBJ1-1|TRBV20-1|NA
TGCAGTGCTCAGCAGGGGGCAATGAACACTGAAGCTTTCTTT
CSAQQGAMNTEAFF
>NA|TRBJ1-2|TRBV5-1|many
TGCGCCAGCAGCCCCAGGGACAACTATGGCTACACCTTC
CASSPRDNYGYTF
>NA|TRBJ1-2|TRBV5-1|NA
TGCGCCAGCAGCTTGGCCGGGACCACCCGTGGCTACACCTTC
CASSLAGTTRGYTF
>NA|TRBJ2-2|TRBV5-1|many
TGCGCCAGTAACCCAGCAGAGAACACCGGGGAGCTGTTTTTT
CASNPAENTGELFF
>TRBD2|TRBJ2-3|TRBV28|few
TGTGCCAGCGGGGGACTAGCGGGGACAGATACGCAGTATTTT
CASGGLAGTDTQYF